What follows are 5 T cell receptor beta chains derived from one specimen sequenced in a study of CD8 T cells in Susac syndrome. The RNA, roughly 0.5 to 1 ug, was put through reverse transcription using random hexamers. One entry per CDR3 protein, called by TCRdb with MiXCR from the immunoSEQ multiplex PCR reads. This table holds roughly 140,000 distinct CDR3 sequences, approximately 93% found once. Sequenced input: CD8+ T cells from PBMCs. These TCRs come from a human donor with multiple sclerosis.

As DNA, the CDR3 is TGTGCCAGCAGTCCCACAGGGGTTAGCACTGAAGCTTTCTTT. It translates to CASSPTGVSTEAFF. The chain carries TRBV25-1 and TRBJ1-1; 7 positions agree with TRBD1. V shed 5 bases, J shed 4 bases, and the junction held 7 bases outside the gene matches. CDR3 length equals 14 residues. Looked up from germline, CDR1 is MGHDK and CDR2 is SYGVNS.

The V and J genes are TRBV5-6 and TRBJ2-7; no definite D call. Deletions cut 2 bases from V and 6 bases from J, with 6 bases between. This CDR3 contains 11 residues. Germline CDR1 reads SGHDT; CDR2 reads YYEEEE. For the CDR3, the DNA is TGTGCCAGCAGCTTAGCCCGCGAGCAGTACTTC. Residues: CASSLAREQYF.

This chain's CDR3 is CAWAVFRGWGTEAFF. The CDR3 nucleotides are TGTGCCTGGGCCGTGTTCAGGGGTTGGGGCACTGAAGCTTTCTTT. The chain has TRBV30 and TRBJ1-1; D might be TRBD1 (6 bases). The CDR3 is 15 residues long. Germline loops: CDR1 GTSNPN, CDR2 SVGIG (reference sequence). V lost 5 bases to trimming and J lost 4 bases, with 20 bases between them. Full variable domain (rest looked up from reference TRBV30 and TRBJ1-1): SQTIHQWPATLVQPVGSPLSLECTVEGTSNPNLYWYRQAAGRGLQLLFYSVGIGQISSEVPQNLSASRPQDRQFILSSKKLLLSDSGFYLCAWAVFRGWGTEAFFGQGTRLTVV.

The genes are TRBV2 and TRBJ2-7; perhaps TRBD2 as D (6 bases). This CDR3 is 13 amino acids long. CDR1 is SNHLY and CDR2 is FYNNEI in the germline V gene. V lost 6 bases, J lost 6 bases, and 15 bases lay in between. DNA for the CDR3: TGTGCCAGCAGGGGGGGACGGACCTCCGAGCAGTACTTC. Translation: CASRGGRTSEQYF.

The chain links TRBV20-1 to TRBJ2-7; TRBD2 agrees at 8 bases. The CDR3 runs 15 residues. The germline V gene encodes CDR1 DFQATT and CDR2 SNEGSKA (reference sequence). Trimming took 1 base from V and 2 from J; bases not matched to a gene: 7. The CDR3 DNA sequence: TGCAGTGCTAGAGCTCCCCAGCGGGGGCCCTACGAGCAGTACTTC. Translating it yields CSARAPQRGPYEQYF.